A selection of T cell receptor beta chains follows, all from one sample in a study of T cells in Graves' hyperthyroidism and ophthalmopathy. A single record per CDR3 protein comes from TCRdb applying MiXCR to the multiplex PCR reads. The sample has roughly 360,000 distinct CDR3 sequences; about 13% are singletons. Material: blood. These receptors came from a man younger than 40 with Graves' hyperthyroidism that later progressed to Graves' ophthalmopathy. The CDR3 runs from the conserved cysteine through the conserved F or W. D genes are given only for firm matches. Part of the rows lack a size; the others show once, few, many or a class for expanded clones.

cdr3_nt: TGTGCCAGCAGCGGAACATCAACTAATGAAAAACTGTTTTTT; cdr3_aa: CASSGTSTNEKLFF; d_call: NA; v_call: TRBV3-1; cdr3_length: 14; j_call: TRBJ1-4; clone_size: many
cdr3_nt: TGTGCCAGCAACCCCAGGGGGGCGTATGGCTACACCTTC; cdr3_aa: CASNPRGAYGYTF; d_call: TRBD1; v_call: TRBV6-1; cdr3_length: 13; j_call: TRBJ1-2; clone_size: NA
cdr3_nt: TGTGCCAGCAGCTTAGCTGGCGGGCTCGGAGATACGCAGTATTTT; cdr3_aa: CASSLAGGLGDTQYF; d_call: NA; v_call: TRBV7-8; cdr3_length: 15; j_call: TRBJ2-3; clone_size: many
cdr3_nt: TGCAGTGCTAGTTTTCGGGGGTTCGCAGATACGCAGTATTTT; cdr3_aa: CSASFRGFADTQYF; d_call: NA; v_call: TRBV20-1; cdr3_length: 14; j_call: TRBJ2-3; clone_size: NA
cdr3_nt: TGTGCCAGCTCACCACCTGGGTCGGTTCGGAACACTGAAGCTTTCTTT; cdr3_aa: CASSPPGSVRNTEAFF; d_call: NA; v_call: TRBV18; cdr3_length: 16; j_call: TRBJ1-1; clone_size: many
cdr3_nt: TGTGCCAGTAGTATAGAAGGACTCTCTAACACTGAAGCTTTCTTT; cdr3_aa: CASSIEGLSNTEAFF; d_call: NA; v_call: TRBV19; cdr3_length: 15; j_call: TRBJ1-1; clone_size: many
cdr3_nt: TGTGCCAGCAGCGTAGCGGGGGGGTATAAGTCACCCCTCCACTTT; cdr3_aa: CASSVAGGYKSPLHF; d_call: NA; v_call: TRBV9; cdr3_length: 15; j_call: TRBJ1-6; clone_size: NA
cdr3_nt: TGTGCCAGCAGCCATACTAGCGGACAAGAGACCCAGTACTTC; cdr3_aa: CASSHTSGQETQYF; d_call: TRBD2; v_call: TRBV3-1; cdr3_length: 14; j_call: TRBJ2-5; clone_size: many
cdr3_nt: TGCAGTGCTACCTCCCAGGGGAACACTGAAGCTTTCTTT; cdr3_aa: CSATSQGNTEAFF; d_call: NA; v_call: TRBV20-1; cdr3_length: 13; j_call: TRBJ1-1; clone_size: many
cdr3_nt: TGCGCCAGCAGCTTAACGGGGACCTACGAGCAGTACTTC; cdr3_aa: CASSLTGTYEQYF; d_call: NA; v_call: TRBV5-1; cdr3_length: 13; j_call: TRBJ2-7; clone_size: many
cdr3_nt: TGTGCCAGCAGTTTATTACCTAGGACAGATACGCAGTATTTT; cdr3_aa: CASSLLPRTDTQYF; d_call: NA; v_call: TRBV27; cdr3_length: 14; j_call: TRBJ2-3; clone_size: NA
cdr3_nt: TGTGCCAGCAGCGTAGAAGGGGATTCCTCTAACTATGGCTACACCTTC; cdr3_aa: CASSVEGDSSNYGYTF; d_call: NA; v_call: TRBV9; cdr3_length: 16; j_call: TRBJ1-2; clone_size: NA
cdr3_nt: TGCAGTGCTAGCCCTCGACTAGCGGGGCGATACGAGCAGTACTTC; cdr3_aa: CSASPRLAGRYEQYF; d_call: TRBD2; v_call: TRBV20-1; cdr3_length: 15; j_call: TRBJ2-7; clone_size: many
cdr3_nt: TGCGCCAGCAGCTTGCTCCACGAGCAGTACTTC; cdr3_aa: CASSLLHEQYF; d_call: NA; v_call: TRBV5-1; cdr3_length: 11; j_call: TRBJ2-7; clone_size: NA
cdr3_nt: TGCGCCAGCAGCCCGGGGACGGTGCGCTATGGCTACACCTTC; cdr3_aa: CASSPGTVRYGYTF; d_call: NA; v_call: TRBV5-1; cdr3_length: 14; j_call: TRBJ1-2; clone_size: many
cdr3_nt: TGCGCCAGCAGCTTGCCGGGGCAGGGGGCTTCCTACGAGCAGTACTTC; cdr3_aa: CASSLPGQGASYEQYF; d_call: TRBD1; v_call: TRBV5-1; cdr3_length: 16; j_call: TRBJ2-7; clone_size: few
cdr3_nt: TGTGCCACCAACGCAAACTATGGCTACACCTTC; cdr3_aa: CATNANYGYTF; d_call: NA; v_call: TRBV19; cdr3_length: 11; j_call: TRBJ1-2; clone_size: few
cdr3_nt: TGTGCCAGCAGCCGAGGGGGCCTCACAATGTCCACTGAAGCTTTCTTT; cdr3_aa: CASSRGGLTMSTEAFF; d_call: TRBD1; v_call: TRBV7-8; cdr3_length: 16; j_call: TRBJ1-1; clone_size: many
cdr3_nt: TGTGCCTGGAGTGTACTAGCGGGAGAGCAGTTCTTC; cdr3_aa: CAWSVLAGEQFF; d_call: TRBD2; v_call: TRBV30; cdr3_length: 12; j_call: TRBJ2-1; clone_size: many
cdr3_nt: TGTGCCTGGAATCCGGACGGAACCTACGAGCAGTACTTC; cdr3_aa: CAWNPDGTYEQYF; d_call: NA; v_call: TRBV30; cdr3_length: 13; j_call: TRBJ2-7; clone_size: few
cdr3_nt: TGTGCCAGCAGCCTGAGGGACTTAAACACTGAAGCTTTCTTT; cdr3_aa: CASSLRDLNTEAFF; d_call: NA; v_call: TRBV9; cdr3_length: 14; j_call: TRBJ1-1; clone_size: few